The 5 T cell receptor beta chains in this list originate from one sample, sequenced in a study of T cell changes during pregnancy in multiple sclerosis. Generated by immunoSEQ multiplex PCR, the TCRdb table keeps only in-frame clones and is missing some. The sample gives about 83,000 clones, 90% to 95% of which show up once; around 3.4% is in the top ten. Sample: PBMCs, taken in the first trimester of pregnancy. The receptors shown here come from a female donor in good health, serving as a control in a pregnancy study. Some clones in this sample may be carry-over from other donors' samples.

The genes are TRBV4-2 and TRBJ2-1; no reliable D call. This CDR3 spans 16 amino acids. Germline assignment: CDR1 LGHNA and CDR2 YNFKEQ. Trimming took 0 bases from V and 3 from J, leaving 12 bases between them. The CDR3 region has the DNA TGTGCCAGCAGCCAAGAGACGACACCCGACTACAATGAGCAGTTCTTC. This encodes CASSQETTPDYNEQFF.

Written as DNA, the CDR3 is TGCGCCAGCAGCCAAGAAGGGCCCGGGACAGGTCACTATGGCTACACCTTC. It is translated as CASSQEGPGTGHYGYTF. V usage is TRBV4-3 and J usage is TRBJ1-2; 8 nucleotides agree with TRBD1. CDR1 and CDR2 (germline): LGHNA, YSLEER. The V and J ends lost 0 bases and 3 bases, in that order; junction bases with no gene match: 9. The CDR3 covers 17 residues.

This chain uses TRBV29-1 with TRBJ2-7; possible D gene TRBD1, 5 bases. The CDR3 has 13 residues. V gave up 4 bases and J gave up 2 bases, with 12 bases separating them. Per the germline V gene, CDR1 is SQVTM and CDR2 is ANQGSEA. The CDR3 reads CSVGRESPYEQYF. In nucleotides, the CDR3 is TGCAGCGTTGGCAGGGAAAGCCCCTACGAGCAGTACTTC.

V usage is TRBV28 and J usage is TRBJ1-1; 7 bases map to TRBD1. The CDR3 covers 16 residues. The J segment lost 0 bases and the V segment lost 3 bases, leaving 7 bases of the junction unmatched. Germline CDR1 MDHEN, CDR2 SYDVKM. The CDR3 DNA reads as TGTGCCAGCAGTTTCCGGACAGGAACTATGAACACTGAAGCTTTCTTT. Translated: CASSFRTGTMNTEAFF.

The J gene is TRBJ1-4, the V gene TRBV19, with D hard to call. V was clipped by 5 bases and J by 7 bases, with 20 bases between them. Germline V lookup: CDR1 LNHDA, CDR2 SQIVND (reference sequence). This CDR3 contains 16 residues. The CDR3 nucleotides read TGTGCCAGTAGTGGAAGGGAGGAGTCTGGCGGTGAAAAACTGTTTTTT. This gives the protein CASSGREESGGEKLFF.